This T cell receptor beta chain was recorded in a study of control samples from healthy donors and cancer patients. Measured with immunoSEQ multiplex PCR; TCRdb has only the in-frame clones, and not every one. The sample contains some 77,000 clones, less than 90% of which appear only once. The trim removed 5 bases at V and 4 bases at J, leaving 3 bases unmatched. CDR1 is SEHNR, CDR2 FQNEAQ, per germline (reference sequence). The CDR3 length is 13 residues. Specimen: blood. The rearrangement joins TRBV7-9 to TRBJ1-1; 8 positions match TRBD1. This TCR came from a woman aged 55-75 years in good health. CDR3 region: CASSATGGTEAFF. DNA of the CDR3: TGTGCCAGCAGCGCTACAGGGGGCACTGAAGCTTTCTTT.